These 7 T cell receptor beta chains originate from one sample sequenced in a study of vaccination and CD4 T cells after COVID-19. Time point meaning: late sampling 161 to 241 days after vaccination in a few convalescent patients. The treatment: roughly 11-day PBMC culture with coronavirus spike peptide pools or control peptides (ViraFEST assay). These receptors are not linked to any known antigen. An Oncomine TCR Beta short-read assay was used to sequence the DNA from cultured CD4+ T cells. TCRdb used MiXCR to reprocess the PCR reads, holding one entry per CDR3 protein. This sample carries tens of thousands of distinct CDR3 sequences, around 46% of them seen once, and the ten largest clones take 4.9%. Material: CD4+ T cells from blood, cultured in vitro, obtained about 7 months after SARS-CoV-2 vaccination. The source is a human donor who had recovered from COVID-19.

J is TRBJ1-2 and V is TRBV6-1, with 7 bases lining up with TRBD1. The V segment lost 6 bases and the J segment 5 bases; nucleotides outside the gene matches: 6. The CDR3 is made up of 13 amino acids. CDR1 MNHNS and CDR2 SASEGT come from the germline V gene. CDR3 bases: TGTGCCAGCAGAATGGACAGGACTTATGGCTACACCTTC. It codes for CASRMDRTYGYTF.

V gene TRBV7-2 combines with J gene TRBJ2-3; 9 bases are a match to TRBD1. This CDR3 is built from 14 residues. V shed 6 bases and J 6 bases; nucleotides not matched to a gene: 7. Germline V gives CDR1 SGHTA, CDR2 FQGNSA. The CDR3 is CASRPRTGDDTQYF. CDR3 DNA: TGTGCCAGCAGGCCAAGGACAGGGGATGATACGCAGTATTTT.

The chain combines TRBV21-1 with TRBJ1-1; the table's D call, TRBD1, was not checked against the DNA. TRBV21-1 is deemed a pseudogene. This CDR3 comprises 16 residues. CDR3 protein: CASSKEGRGGVLVAFF. Here the CDR3 DNA reads TGTGCCAGCAGCAAAGAGGGTAGGGGGGGGGTCTTAGTAGCTTTCTTT.

The chain employs TRBV19 and TRBJ1-5, with a tentative D call TRBD1 (5 bases). CDR3 length: 13 residues. Trimming took 3 bases from V and 5 from J, leaving 8 bases between them. Per the germline V gene, CDR1 is LNHDA and CDR2 is SQIVND (reference sequence). The CDR3 protein is CASSIRGHQPQHF. CDR3 nucleotides: TGTGCCAGTAGTATTAGGGGACATCAGCCCCAGCATTTT.

This clonotype was recorded a few times. V gene TRBV7-9 combines with J gene TRBJ1-6; D gene unclear. V lost 3 bases and J lost 8, with 14 bases in between. This CDR3 has 15 residues. From germline, CDR1 is SEHNR and CDR2 FQNEAQ (reference sequence). The CDR3 spells CASSLARVRDSPLHF. CDR3 DNA: TGTGCCAGCAGCTTGGCCCGGGTGAGGGATTCACCCCTCCACTTT.

This chain uses TRBV20-1 with TRBJ2-7, with D perhaps matching TRBD2 (6 bases). The CDR3 length is 15 residues. CDR1 DFQATT and CDR2 SNEGSKA come from the germline V gene (reference sequence). V was cut by 1 base and J by 2 bases, with 15 bases left in between. CDR3: CSARVVKGGTYEQYF. CDR3 coding DNA: TGCAGTGCTAGAGTAGTCAAGGGCGGGACCTACGAGCAGTACTTC.

By share, this clonotype counts as medium-sized. This sequence joins TRBV28 and TRBJ1-5, with unresolved D. CDR1 MDHEN and CDR2 SYDVKM come from the germline V gene. The V end was cut by 2 bases, the J end by 3 bases, with 11 bases between. The length of the CDR3 is 15 residues. CDR3 nucleotide sequence: TGTGCCAGCAGTTTACTGGACGGTTACAATCAGCCCCAGCATTTT. Protein: CASSLLDGYNQPQHF.